Below, 24 T cell receptor beta chains from the same sample are listed, as sequenced in a study of identical twins. TCRdb used MiXCR to reprocess the 5' RACE reads, holding one entry per CDR3 protein. In the table there are 640,000 or so distinct CDR3 sequences, around 5.7% of which are singletons. Material: naive T cells sorted from blood. Every receptor here comes from a man in his late teens or twenties in good health.

This clonotype was recorded at least ten times. The genes are TRBV20-1 and TRBJ1-4; D unclear. V lost 5 bases and J 3 bases, leaving 7 bases between the germline ends. This CDR3 comprises 12 residues. Germline lookup yields CDR1 DFQATT and CDR2 SNEGSKA (reference sequence). CDR3: CSARPPNEKLFF. For the CDR3, the DNA is TGCAGTGCTCGGCCCCCTAATGAAAAACTGTTTTTT.

At least ten counts were recorded for this clonotype. The chain employs TRBV7-9 and TRBJ1-1; D remains unclear. Trimming left V 2 bases short and J 3 bases short, with 4 bases between. Germline V gene lookup returns CDR1 SEHNR and CDR2 FQNEAQ (reference sequence). CDR3 length: 12 amino acids. This CDR3 reads CASSLHDTEAFF. The CDR3 DNA reads as TGTGCCAGCAGCTTACATGACACTGAAGCTTTCTTT.

This clonotype showed up just a few times. This rearrangement joins TRBV21-1 to TRBJ1-2; the D call in the table, TRBD1, was not verified against the DNA. TRBV21-1 is labeled a pseudogene. The CDR3 covers 15 residues. In nucleotides, the CDR3 is TGTGCCAGCAGCACACGGGACGGGACGCGCTATGGCTACACCTTC. This codes for CASSTRDGTRYGYTF.

In this sample, this clonotype turned up a few times. The rearrangement links TRBV12-3 or TRBV12-4 to TRBJ2-1, with 9 bases aligning to TRBD2. This CDR3 is built from 15 residues. The V and J ends lost 2 bases and 8 bases, in that order; junction bases with no gene match: 7. The CDR3 nucleotides read TGTGCCAGCAGTTTATTGACTAGCGGAGTGGATGAGCAGTTCTTC. This codes for CASSLLTSGVDEQFF.

This clonotype has just a few counts. V usage is TRBV7-9 and J usage is TRBJ2-2; D possibly corresponds to TRBD2 (5 bases). Germline V gene sequence: CDR1 SEHNR, CDR2 FQNEAQ (reference sequence). Trimming left V 1 base short and J 0 bases short, with 12 bases between. The CDR3 is 17 residues long. CDR3 coding DNA: TGTGCCAGCAGCTTAGAGGGCGCTAGCCCGAACACCGGGGAGCTGTTTTTT. Translating gives CASSLEGASPNTGELFF. Full variable domain (missing parts from reference TRBV7-9 and TRBJ2-2): DTGVSQNPRHKITKRGQNVTFRCDPISEHNRLYWYRQTLGQGPEFLTYFQNEAQLEKSRLLSDRFSAERPKGSFSTLEIQRTEQGDSAMYLCASSLEGASPNTGELFFGEGSRLTVL.

This clonotype was seen only a few times. The chain recombines TRBV7-6 with TRBJ2-1, with D perhaps matching TRBD1 (6 bases). Trimming took 5 bases from V and 4 from J, leaving 18 bases between them. Germline CDR1 is SGHVS and CDR2 is FNYEAQ. The CDR3 is 16 residues long. This chain's CDR3 is CASSKEAGAIYNEQFF. The CDR3 DNA sequence: TGTGCCAGCAGCAAAGAGGCAGGGGCCATATACAATGAGCAGTTCTTC.

This clonotype was seen more than once but under ten times. The J gene is TRBJ1-4, the V gene TRBV20-1, with D uncertain. The CDR3 loop spans 13 amino acids. The ends were cut back, 3 bases at V and 4 bases at J, with 9 bases in the middle. Germline V gives CDR1 DFQATT, CDR2 SNEGSKA (reference sequence). Here the CDR3 DNA reads TGCAGTGCTAGTTCAGTACTTAATGAAAAACTGTTTTTT. It encodes CSASSVLNEKLFF.

The table lists this clonotype with many counts. This sequence joins TRBV6-6 and TRBJ1-5, with a tentative D call TRBD1 (6 bases). V was trimmed by 5 bases and J by 6 bases, leaving 11 bases between them. The CDR3 consists of 13 residues. Germline V gives CDR1 MNHNY, CDR2 SVGAGI (reference sequence). The CDR3 sequence is CASSRGDRQPQHF. The CDR3 DNA sequence: TGTGCCAGCAGTAGGGGGGATCGTCAGCCCCAGCATTTT.

This clonotype was recorded at least ten times. This chain links TRBV5-1 with TRBJ2-1; 8 nucleotides match TRBD2. The V and J ends lost 5 bases and 4 bases, in that order; junction bases with no gene match: 11. The CDR3 totals 16 residues. Germline CDR1 SGHRS, CDR2 YFSETQ. This CDR3 is CASRLYSGTYYNEQFF. CDR3 nucleotide sequence: TGCGCCAGCAGACTCTATAGCGGGACCTATTACAATGAGCAGTTCTTC.

This chain joins TRBV7-9 and TRBJ2-3; D is perhaps TRBD1 (6 bases). The CDR3 sequence is 12 residues long. Germline assignment: CDR1 SEHNR and CDR2 FQNEAQ (reference sequence). V lost 8 bases and J 4 bases, leaving 10 bases between the germline ends. CDR3 in amino acids: CASQGPADTQYF. DNA for the CDR3: TGTGCCAGCCAGGGGCCCGCAGATACGCAGTATTTT.

This clonotype was detected many times. This chain uses TRBV12-3 or TRBV12-4 with TRBJ2-1, with 7 bases aligning to TRBD2. The CDR3 extends over 14 amino acids. V shed 1 base, J shed 5 bases, and the junction held 2 bases outside the gene matches. CDR3: CASSLGLADNEQFF. CDR3 DNA sequence: TGTGCCAGCAGTTTAGGGCTAGCGGACAATGAGCAGTTCTTC.

This clonotype was seen many times. This chain connects TRBV20-1 to TRBJ2-1; 9 nucleotides align to TRBD2. The length of the CDR3 is 15 residues. The germline CDR1 and CDR2 sequences are DFQATT and SNEGSKA (reference sequence). Germline trimming cut 4 bases from V and 4 bases from J; bases unmatched to any gene: 8. The chain's CDR3 is CSATGAGGEYNEQFF. The CDR3 region has the DNA TGCAGTGCTACCGGGGCGGGAGGGGAATACAATGAGCAGTTCTTC.

This clonotype was found many times. The CDR3 loop is CATSDFTADSYNEQFF. CDR3 sequence (DNA): TGTGCCACCAGTGATTTCACAGCGGACTCCTACAATGAGCAGTTCTTC. The J gene is TRBJ2-1, the V gene TRBV24-1; tentative D call: TRBD2 (5 bases). The CDR3 loop spans 16 amino acids. Germline CDR1 and CDR2: KGHDR and SFDVKD. Trimming left V 1 base short and J 0 bases short, with 9 bases between.

This clonotype was detected ten times or more. This chain connects TRBV29-1 to TRBJ2-7; either TRBD1 or TRBD2 may supply D (5 bases each). The V end was cut by 7 bases, the J end by 5 bases, with 18 bases between. The V gene's germline CDR1 is SQVTM and CDR2 ANQGSEA. This CDR3 is built from 13 residues. The CDR3 spells CSANGTPNHEQYF. The CDR3 DNA follows: TGCAGCGCGAACGGGACCCCTAACCACGAGCAGTACTTC.

In its sample, this clonotype was seen a few times. V is TRBV28 and J is TRBJ2-5, with 7 bases that match TRBD1. From germline, CDR1 is MDHEN and CDR2 SYDVKM. With 1 base clipped from V and 2 bases from J, the junction kept 4 bases outside the gene matches. The CDR3 contains 15 residues. The DNA of the CDR3 is TGTGCCAGCAGTTTATCCGGACAGGCGCAAGAGACCCAGTACTTC. It translates to CASSLSGQAQETQYF.

This clonotype was detected a few times. This chain links TRBV12-3 or TRBV12-4 with TRBJ2-5; TRBD2 matches 10 bases. Losses at the gene ends were 3 bases for V and 1 base for J; bases not matched to a gene: 5. The CDR3 covers 16 residues. CDR3 region: CASSLSQREGQETQYF. The CDR3 DNA is TGTGCCAGCAGTTTGTCCCAGCGGGAGGGCCAAGAGACCCAGTACTTC.

J is TRBJ2-7 and V is TRBV10-3; the match to TRBD1 covers 7 bases. CDR3 length equals 15 residues. Trimming took 6 bases from V and 3 from J; bases not matched to a gene: 11. Germline-derived CDR1 and CDR2 are ENHRY and SYGVKD. CDR3 residues: CAIRTGTAQYYEQYV. The CDR3 nucleotides read TGTGCCATCAGAACCGGGACAGCCCAGTACTACGAGCAGTACGTC.

This clonotype was observed many times. The chain employs TRBV27 and TRBJ1-1; 8 bases are shared with TRBD1. CDR1 and CDR2 from the germline V gene are MNHEY and SMNVEV (reference sequence). The J segment lost 5 bases and the V segment lost 7 bases, leaving 15 bases of the junction unmatched. The length of the CDR3 is 16 residues. The CDR3 DNA reads as TGTGCCAGCACCCTAGACAGGGGACGGTTGGGGACTGAAGCTTTCTTT. Protein sequence: CASTLDRGRLGTEAFF.

This clonotype was detected only a few times. The chain employs TRBV7-3 and TRBJ2-3; TRBD2 aligns across 8 bases. V lost 5 bases, J lost 9 bases, and 16 bases stayed unmatched. Germline CDR1 SGHTA, CDR2 FQGTGA. This CDR3 comprises 16 residues. The CDR3 nucleotides read TGTGCCAGCAGCATTGGGACTAGTGGGTTCTCGGAAACGCAGTATTTT. Its protein is CASSIGTSGFSETQYF.

V gene TRBV11-3 combines with J gene TRBJ2-3; maybe TRBD2 (6 bases). The CDR3 covers 15 residues. Germline CDR1 is SGHNT and CDR2 is YENEEA. V was pared by 3 bases and J by 2 bases, with 12 bases between. CDR3 sequence: CASSFASANTDTQYF. The CDR3 DNA sequence: TGTGCCAGCAGCTTCGCTAGCGCCAACACAGATACGCAGTATTTT.

This clonotype was seen at least ten times. This sequence joins TRBV15 and TRBJ2-3; D call uncertain. The CDR3 has 14 residues. CDR1 and CDR2 from the germline V gene are LNHNV and YYDKDF (reference sequence). The V end was cut by 5 bases, the J end by 4 bases, with 13 bases between. The CDR3, as DNA: TGTGCCACCAGCTCTCTTAACGGTGCAGATACGCAGTATTTT. This sequence encodes CATSSLNGADTQYF.

This clonotype was detected many times. V gene TRBV20-1 combines with J gene TRBJ2-7, with TRBD1 matching over 9 bases. The CDR3 loop spans 15 amino acids. CDR1 DFQATT and CDR2 SNEGSKA come from the germline V gene (reference sequence). V lost 6 bases, J lost 7 bases, and 16 bases stayed unmatched. CDR3 region: CSARPDRGHLKEQYF. The CDR3 nucleotides are TGCAGTGCCCGACCGGACAGGGGCCATTTAAAGGAGCAGTACTTC.

This clonotype was detected ten times or more. J is TRBJ1-1 and V is TRBV20-1, with D perhaps TRBD1 (6 bases). CDR1 is DFQATT, CDR2 SNEGSKA, per germline (reference sequence). V was cut by 5 bases and J by 4 bases, with 14 bases left in between. CDR3 size: 13 residues. CDR3 sequence reads: CSAQGGLGTEAFF. In DNA form, the CDR3 reads TGCAGTGCTCAAGGGGGGCTGGGCACTGAAGCTTTCTTT.

There are many counts of this clonotype. The rearrangement joins TRBV11-2 to TRBJ2-5; D may be TRBD2 (5 bases). Trimming cost V 3 bases and J 3 bases, with 14 bases left between them. Germline V gene sequence: CDR1 SGHAT, CDR2 FQNNGV. This CDR3 has 15 amino acids. The DNA of the CDR3 is TGTGCCAGCAGCTTGCGGAACGGGATCAAAGAGACCCAGTACTTC. Its protein product is CASSLRNGIKETQYF.